The next 2 T cell receptor beta chains were all read from a single sample in a study of blood T cell repertoires in COVID-19 (dated by TCRdb to the early 2020s). Libraries were built with the immunoSEQ multiplex PCR assay. TCRdb stores this immuneACCESS table with in-frame sequences only. Part of the clones is absent; in the studies checked, under half of the shortfall reflects unresolved V genes, and no reason is known for the rest. In this sample the table shows around 300,000 clones, roughly 90% of which occur a single time. In total, the top ten clones hold 1.7% of the sample. Source material: PBMCs or T cells enriched from blood (not recorded which). These receptors were collected from a middle-aged woman who had recovered from COVID-19.

The chain recombines TRBV7-3 with TRBJ2-1; 10 nucleotides line up with TRBD2. The length of the CDR3 is 15 residues. Germline V CDR1 and CDR2: SGHTA, FQGTGA. Unmatched junction bases numbered 7, after V lost 5 bases and J lost 6 bases. CDR3 in DNA: TGTGCCAGCAGCCCTTCTAGCGGGGGCCGCAATGAGCAGTTCTTC. This sequence encodes CASSPSSGGRNEQFF.

This sequence joins TRBV4-1 and TRBJ2-3; D may be TRBD2 (6 bases). Germline V CDR1 and CDR2: MGHRA, YSYEKL. This CDR3 has 18 amino acids. Trimming stripped 4 bases from V and 2 bases from J, with 22 bases between. CDR3 region: CASSRMGFGGGPTDTQYF. CDR3 DNA sequence: TGCGCCAGCAGCCGTATGGGATTCGGGGGAGGCCCCACAGATACGCAGTATTTT.